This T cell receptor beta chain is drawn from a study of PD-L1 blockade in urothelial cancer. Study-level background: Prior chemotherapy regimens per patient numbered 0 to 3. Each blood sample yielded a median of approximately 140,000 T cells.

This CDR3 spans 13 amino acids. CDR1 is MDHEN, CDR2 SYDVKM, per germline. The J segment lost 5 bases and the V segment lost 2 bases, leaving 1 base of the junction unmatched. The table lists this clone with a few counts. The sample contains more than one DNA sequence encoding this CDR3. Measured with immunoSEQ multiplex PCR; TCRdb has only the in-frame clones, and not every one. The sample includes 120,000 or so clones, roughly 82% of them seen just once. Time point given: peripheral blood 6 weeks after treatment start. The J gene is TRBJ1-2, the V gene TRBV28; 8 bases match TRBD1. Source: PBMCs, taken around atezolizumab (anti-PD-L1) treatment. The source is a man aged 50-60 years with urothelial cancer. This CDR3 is CASSLGQGYGYTF. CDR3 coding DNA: TGTGCCAGCAGTTTAGGACAGGGTTATGGCTACACCTTC.